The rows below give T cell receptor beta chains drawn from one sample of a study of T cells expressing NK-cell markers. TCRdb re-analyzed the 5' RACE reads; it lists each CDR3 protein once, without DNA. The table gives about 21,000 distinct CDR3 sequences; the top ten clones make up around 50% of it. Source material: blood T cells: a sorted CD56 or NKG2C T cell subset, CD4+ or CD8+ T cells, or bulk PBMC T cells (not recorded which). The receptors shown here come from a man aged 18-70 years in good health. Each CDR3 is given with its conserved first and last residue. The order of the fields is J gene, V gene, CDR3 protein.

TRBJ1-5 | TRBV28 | CASRGNNQPQHF
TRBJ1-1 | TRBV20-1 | CSAPSERKNTEAFF
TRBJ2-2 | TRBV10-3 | CAIRGTSGGAGGELFF
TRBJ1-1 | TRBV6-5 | CASSHRGGHLNTEAFF
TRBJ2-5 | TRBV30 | CAWSVRTYQETQYF
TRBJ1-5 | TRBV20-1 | CSARDIYSNQPQHF
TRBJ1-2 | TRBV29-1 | CSVTQGGYGYTF
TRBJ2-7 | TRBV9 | CASSVAKPGTPPYEQYF
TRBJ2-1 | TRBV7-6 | CASSKSGGGWNEQFF
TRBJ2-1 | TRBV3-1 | CASSPGLAGNNEQFF
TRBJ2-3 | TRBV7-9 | CASSSSGPAADTQYF
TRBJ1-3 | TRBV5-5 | CASSSKGNTIYF
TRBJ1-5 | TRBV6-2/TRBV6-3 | CASSTQGDQPQHF
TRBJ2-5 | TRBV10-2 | CASSVSSGGAMKTQYF
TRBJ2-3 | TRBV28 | CASSWGSGGRALTDTQYF
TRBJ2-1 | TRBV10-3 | CATRPRQGNEQFF
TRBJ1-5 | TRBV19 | CASSVSGQGWFTNQPQHF
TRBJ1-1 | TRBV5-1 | CASSTRPRGAGNTEAFF
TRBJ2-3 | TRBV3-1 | CASSTGWASGSDTQYF
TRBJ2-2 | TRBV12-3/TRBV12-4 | CASSRRTSGTGELFF
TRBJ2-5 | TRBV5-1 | CASSLGLADFQETQYF
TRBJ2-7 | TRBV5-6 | CASSLGILGDRMGEYF
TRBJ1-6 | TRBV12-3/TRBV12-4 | CASRELDPGPLHF
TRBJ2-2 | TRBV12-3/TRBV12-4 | CASRETSGGVANTGELFF
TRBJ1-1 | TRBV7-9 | CASSLEQGSTEAFF
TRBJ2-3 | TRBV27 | CASSFGAGGTDTQYF
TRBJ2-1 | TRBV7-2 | CASSFELNNEQFF
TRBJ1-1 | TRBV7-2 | CASSPTELNTEAFF
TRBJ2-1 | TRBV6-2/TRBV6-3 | CASSRNTHRGTSGKNEQFF
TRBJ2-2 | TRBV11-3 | CASSSDPGLSRDGMNTGELFF
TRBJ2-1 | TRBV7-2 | CASSLGVRDSQFF
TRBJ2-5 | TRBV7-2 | CASSRGRGVQETQYF
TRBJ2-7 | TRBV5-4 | CASSLGGGQFEQYF
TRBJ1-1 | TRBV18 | CASSPPGLRNTEAFF
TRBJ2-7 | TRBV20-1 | CSARETGSKDEQYF
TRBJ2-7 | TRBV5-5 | CASSLRQYTGPYEQYF
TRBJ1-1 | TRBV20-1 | CSANRLLNTEAFF
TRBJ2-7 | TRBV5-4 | CASSLHRGSSGRASEQYF
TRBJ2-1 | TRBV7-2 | CASSARQGASEQFF
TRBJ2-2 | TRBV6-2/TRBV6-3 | CASKGPKTEITELFF
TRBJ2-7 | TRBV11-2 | CASSSHPITRNSSYEQYF
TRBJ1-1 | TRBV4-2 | CASSPYEMNTEAFF
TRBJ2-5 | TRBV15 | CATSRAGIRDF
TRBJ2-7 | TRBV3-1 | CASSSGGSPLEQYF
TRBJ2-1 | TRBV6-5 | CASSYSMVAGGPHNEQFF
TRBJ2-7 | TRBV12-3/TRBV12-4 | CASSTRTGPLDEQYF
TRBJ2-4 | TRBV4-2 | CASSPRTRREGLQYF
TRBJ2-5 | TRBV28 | CASTTSQETQYF
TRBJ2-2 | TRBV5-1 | CASSLSVTGGTGELFF
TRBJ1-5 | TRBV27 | CASSSQPVGNQPQHF